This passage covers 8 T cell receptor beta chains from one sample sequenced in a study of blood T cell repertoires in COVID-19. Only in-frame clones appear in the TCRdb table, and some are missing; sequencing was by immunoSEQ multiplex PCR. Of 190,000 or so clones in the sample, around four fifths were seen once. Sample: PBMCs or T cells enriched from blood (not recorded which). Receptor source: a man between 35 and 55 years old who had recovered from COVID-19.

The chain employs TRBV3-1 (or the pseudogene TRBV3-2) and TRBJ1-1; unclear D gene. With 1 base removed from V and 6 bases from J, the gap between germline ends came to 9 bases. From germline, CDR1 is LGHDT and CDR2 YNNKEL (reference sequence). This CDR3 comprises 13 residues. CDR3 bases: TGTGCCAGCAGCCAAGCGTACAGACCTGAAGCTTTCTTT. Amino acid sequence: CASSQAYRPEAFF.

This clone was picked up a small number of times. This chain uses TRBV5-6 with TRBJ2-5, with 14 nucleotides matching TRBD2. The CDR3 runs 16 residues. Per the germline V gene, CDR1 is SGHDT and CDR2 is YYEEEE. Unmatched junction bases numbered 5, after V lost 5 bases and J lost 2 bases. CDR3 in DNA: TGTGCCAGCAGATCCAGACTAGCGGGAGGGCAAGAGACCCAGTACTTC. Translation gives CASRSRLAGGQETQYF.

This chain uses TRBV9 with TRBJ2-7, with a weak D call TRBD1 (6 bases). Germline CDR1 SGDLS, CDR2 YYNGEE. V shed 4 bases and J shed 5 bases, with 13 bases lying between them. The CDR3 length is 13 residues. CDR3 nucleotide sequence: TGTGCCAGCAGCCCAAAGAGGGACAACGAGCAGTACTTC. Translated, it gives CASSPKRDNEQYF.

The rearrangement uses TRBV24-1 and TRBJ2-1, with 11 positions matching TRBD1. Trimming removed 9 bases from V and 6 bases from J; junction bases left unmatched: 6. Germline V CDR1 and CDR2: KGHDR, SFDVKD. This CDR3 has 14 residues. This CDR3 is CATLGTGGRNEQFF. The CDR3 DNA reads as TGTGCCACCCTAGGGACAGGGGGACGCAATGAGCAGTTCTTC.

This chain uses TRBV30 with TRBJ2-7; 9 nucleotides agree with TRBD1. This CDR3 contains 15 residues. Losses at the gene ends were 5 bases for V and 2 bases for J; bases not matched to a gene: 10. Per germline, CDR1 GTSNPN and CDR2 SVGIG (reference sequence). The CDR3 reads CAWRSGGTGTYEQYF. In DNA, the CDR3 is TGTGCCTGGCGATCTGGCGGGACAGGGACCTACGAGCAGTACTTC.

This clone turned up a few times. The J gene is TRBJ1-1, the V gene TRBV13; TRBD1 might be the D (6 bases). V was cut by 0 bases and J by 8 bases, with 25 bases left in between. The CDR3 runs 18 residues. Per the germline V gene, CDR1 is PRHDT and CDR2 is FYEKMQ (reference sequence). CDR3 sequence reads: CASSLGTGGSKALSEAFF. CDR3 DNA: TGTGCCAGCAGCTTAGGAACGGGGGGCTCTAAGGCCCTATCCGAAGCTTTCTTT.

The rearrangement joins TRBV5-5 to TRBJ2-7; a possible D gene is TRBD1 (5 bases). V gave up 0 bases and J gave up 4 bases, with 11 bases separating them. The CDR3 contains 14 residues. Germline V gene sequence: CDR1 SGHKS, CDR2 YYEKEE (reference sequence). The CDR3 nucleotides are TGTGCCAGCAGCTTGGTTCCAGGGCCTTACGAGCAGTACTTC. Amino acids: CASSLVPGPYEQYF.

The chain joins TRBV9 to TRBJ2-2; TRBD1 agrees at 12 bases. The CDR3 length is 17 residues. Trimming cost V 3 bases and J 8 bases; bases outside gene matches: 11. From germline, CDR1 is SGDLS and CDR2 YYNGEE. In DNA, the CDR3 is TGTGCCAGCAGCGACGGACCGGGACAGGGGGCGTCTGGGGAGCTGTTTTTT. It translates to CASSDGPGQGASGELFF.